The TCR beta chain under discussion was sequenced for a study of identical twins. Study-wide findings and caveats: Those out-of-frame alpha sequences shared by twins showed an excess of low generation probability.

The germline gives CDR1 LGHDT, CDR2 YNNKEL (reference sequence). The CDR3 length is 14 residues. V was clipped by 10 bases and J by 8 bases; unmatched bases: 13. Healthy Caucasians supplied all donations. Template switching introduced a universal primer site, and the cDNA bore unique molecular identifiers. TCRdb used MiXCR to reprocess the 5' RACE reads, holding one entry per CDR3 protein. The data contain some 760,000 distinct CDR3 sequences, roughly 20% of them singletons. As for this clonotype: Its antigen remains unidentified.

These data also formed part of another study, on T cells expressing NK-cell markers.

The specimen sequenced was PBMCs. The receptor was isolated from a woman younger than 30 in good health. The chain joins TRBV3-1 to TRBJ1-2; 10 nucleotides match TRBD1. The CDR3 nucleotides read TGTGCCACCGAACCGGGACAGGGGACTGGGGGCTACACCTTC. Translating it yields CATEPGQGTGGYTF. Combining the CDR3 with reference TRBV3-1 and TRBJ1-2 gives the whole variable domain DTAVSQTPKYLVTQMGNDKSIKCEQNLGHDTMYWYKQDSKKFLKIMFSYNNKELIINETVPNRFSPKSPDKAHLNLHINSLELGDSAVYFCATEPGQGTGGYTFGSGTRLTVV.